These 21 T cell receptor beta chains originate from one sample sequenced in a study of cytomegalovirus exposure and HLA in healthy donors. The PCR employed 60 Vbeta primers together with 13 Jbeta primers. TCRdb keeps only in-frame clones here, not all; method: immunoSEQ multiplex PCR. The sample shows 100,000 to 150,000 clones, 75% to 85% of them seen only once. Source material: PBMCs. Receptors originate from a woman in her thirties or forties in good health and CMV-seronegative.

The rearrangement joins TRBV6-5 to TRBJ2-2, with a possible D match to TRBD2 (6 bases). CDR3 length: 13 residues. Trimming cost V 2 bases and J 5 bases, with 6 bases left between them. Germline CDR1 MNHEY, CDR2 SVGAGI. The CDR3 reads CASSYGGTGELFF. The CDR3, as DNA: TGTGCCAGCAGTTACGGGGGGACCGGGGAGCTGTTTTTT.

The gene calls are TRBV6-1 and TRBJ1-2, with D perhaps TRBD1 (5 bases). The CDR3 runs 14 residues. CDR1 is MNHNS and CDR2 is SASEGT in the germline V gene. Trimming stripped 2 bases from V and 3 bases from J, with 10 bases between. Here the CDR3 DNA reads TGTGCCAGCAGTGAACAGGGAGGCGACTATGGCTACACCTTC. Translation: CASSEQGGDYGYTF.

Points on this clone: Other DNA sequences in this sample translate to the same CDR3. This chain joins TRBV5-4 and TRBJ2-3, with 13 nucleotides matching TRBD2. Germline CDR1 and CDR2: SGHNT and YYREEE (reference sequence). The CDR3 is 16 amino acids. The junction had 1 base not matched to a gene; V was cut back by 0 bases and J by 3 bases. The CDR3 here is CASSLGGLAGTDTQYF. Written as DNA, the CDR3 is TGTGCCAGCAGCTTGGGGGGACTAGCGGGAACAGATACGCAGTATTTT.

This clone was seen once. The V gene is TRBV2, the J gene TRBJ2-5; perhaps TRBD1 as D (6 bases). Germline CDR1 SNHLY, CDR2 FYNNEI. The CDR3 runs to 13 residues. The V end was cut by 5 bases, the J end by 3 bases, with 10 bases between. The CDR3 here is CASSINREETQYF. The CDR3 DNA sequence: TGTGCCAGCAGTATCAACAGGGAAGAGACCCAGTACTTC.

This clone was counted only a few times. The chain couples TRBV4-3 to TRBJ1-3; D is unclear. The CDR3 spans 16 residues. V lost 0 bases and J 0 bases, leaving 9 bases between the germline ends. Germline lookup yields CDR1 LGHNA and CDR2 YSLEER. CDR3 loop: CASSQDRGNSGNTIYF. In DNA form, the CDR3 reads TGCGCCAGCAGCCAAGATCGAGGGAACTCTGGAAACACCATATATTTT.

V and J are TRBV2 and TRBJ1-1, with 9 bases lining up with TRBD1. With V trimmed by 7 bases and J by 10 bases, 10 bases remained unmatched. Germline CDR1 reads SNHLY; CDR2 reads FYNNEI. This CDR3 contains 13 residues. The CDR3 sequence: CASNPTGGVGAFF. The CDR3 DNA follows: TGTGCCAGCAATCCGACAGGGGGTGTCGGAGCTTTCTTT.

This chain connects TRBV7-2 to TRBJ2-5, with D possibly TRBD2 on 5 matching bases. Trimming shortened V by 3 bases and J by 2 bases, and 13 bases separated the two germline ends. The CDR3 is 15 amino acids. Germline CDR1 is SGHTA and CDR2 is FQGNSA. The chain's CDR3 is CASSLVAGQQETQYF. As DNA, the CDR3 is TGTGCCAGCAGCTTGGTGGCGGGTCAACAAGAGACCCAGTACTTC.

V gene TRBV7-6 combines with J gene TRBJ2-3; the match to TRBD2 covers 14 bases. Germline CDR1 SGHVS, CDR2 FNYEAQ. The CDR3 spans 17 residues. Trimming at V came to 1 base and at J to 5 bases, leaving 5 bases not matched to a gene. CDR3 nucleotides: TGTGCCAGCAGCTTAGGGACTAGCGGGGGGCCAGGAGATACGCAGTATTTT. Translating it yields CASSLGTSGGPGDTQYF.

The gene calls are TRBV18 and TRBJ2-7; 10 bases agree with TRBD1. This CDR3 is 16 amino acids long. Germline V CDR1 and CDR2: KGHSH, LQKENI. Losses at the gene ends were 1 base for V and 1 base for J; bases not matched to a gene: 4. CDR3 sequence (DNA): TGTGCCAGCTCACCACTAATGGGACAGGGGTCCTACGAGCAGTACTTC. Protein product: CASSPLMGQGSYEQYF.

Worth noting for this clone: This sample also contains other DNA sequences that code for the same CDR3. The gene calls are TRBV4-2 and TRBJ2-3; D is undetermined. CDR1 LGHNA and CDR2 YNFKEQ come from the germline V gene. The V end lost 0 bases, the J end lost 2 bases, and 6 bases lay between the germline ends. This CDR3 comprises 14 residues. CDR3 bases: TGTGCCAGCAGCCAAGACGGTTCCACAGATACGCAGTATTTT. It specifies CASSQDGSTDTQYF.

This clone was observed once. This chain uses TRBV5-1 with TRBJ1-1; perhaps TRBD1 as D (6 bases). V was clipped by 4 bases and J by 7 bases, with 17 bases between them. The V gene's germline CDR1 is SGHRS and CDR2 YFSETQ. The CDR3 runs to 14 residues. The CDR3 sequence is CASSPPSVQGEAFF. The DNA of the CDR3 is TGCGCCAGCAGCCCCCCCTCGGTACAGGGTGAAGCTTTCTTT.

V gene TRBV4-1 combines with J gene TRBJ2-5, with 13 bases aligning to TRBD2. The CDR3 covers 16 residues. Per the germline V gene, CDR1 is MGHRA and CDR2 is YSYEKL. V trimming: 3 bases; J trimming: 5 bases; junction bases outside the gene matches: 6. CDR3 amino acids: CASSHRTSGSVETQYF. The CDR3 nucleotides read TGCGCCAGCAGCCACCGGACTAGCGGGAGTGTGGAGACCCAGTACTTC.

The chain links TRBV5-6 to TRBJ2-5; 8 nucleotides line up with TRBD2. Losses at the gene ends were 4 bases for V and 5 bases for J; bases not matched to a gene: 10. Germline V gene lookup returns CDR1 SGHDT and CDR2 YYEEEE. This CDR3 has 15 amino acids. The CDR3, as DNA: TGTGCCAGCAGCCCCCCGCAGGAGCGGGGGGAGACCCAGTACTTC. This translates into CASSPPQERGETQYF.

The CDR3 reads CASYGGDSYEQYF. CDR3 coding DNA: TGTGCCAGTTATGGAGGAGATTCCTACGAGCAGTACTTC. The V gene is TRBV19, the J gene TRBJ2-7, with D possibly matching TRBD2 (5 bases). The CDR3 sequence is 13 residues long. Between the trimmed V and J ends, which lost 8 bases and 1 base, there was a span of 12 bases. Germline CDR1 reads LNHDA; CDR2 reads SQIVND (reference sequence).

V gene TRBV9 combines with J gene TRBJ2-2; 10 bases line up with TRBD2. V lost 8 bases and J lost 4; bases outside the gene matches: 11. This CDR3 is 16 amino acids long. Germline CDR1 and CDR2: SGDLS and YYNGEE. The CDR3 region has the DNA TGTGCCAGTACCGTAGGGGGACTAGCGCGCACCGGGGAGCTGTTTTTT. As protein: CASTVGGLARTGELFF.

The chain couples TRBV9 to TRBJ2-7, with 9 nucleotides matching TRBD1. Germline CDR1 is SGDLS and CDR2 is YYNGEE. The junction had 9 bases not matched to a gene; V was cut back by 2 bases and J by 3 bases. This CDR3 contains 16 residues. The CDR3 region is CASSVGGQGEFYEQYF. Written as DNA, the CDR3 is TGTGCCAGCAGCGTTGGGGGACAGGGAGAGTTCTACGAGCAGTACTTC.

The chain combines TRBV27 with TRBJ1-3; D may be TRBD1 (5 bases). In germline, CDR1 is MNHEY, CDR2 SMNVEV (reference sequence). Between the trimmed V and J ends, which lost 6 bases and 3 bases, there was a span of 9 bases. The CDR3 has 13 residues. The CDR3 loop reads CASSGGYGNTIYF. The CDR3 DNA reads as TGTGCCAGCAGCGGGGGTTATGGAAACACCATATATTTT.

V is TRBV5-6 and J is TRBJ1-2; D ambiguous. This CDR3 has 15 amino acids. Germline-derived CDR1 and CDR2 are SGHDT and YYEEEE. Trimming pared 0 bases from V and 0 bases from J, leaving 9 bases between. CDR3 region: CASSLGAAPNYGYTF. The CDR3 coding sequence is TGTGCCAGCAGCTTGGGGGCAGCCCCTAACTATGGCTACACCTTC.

The V and J genes are TRBV15 and TRBJ2-5; 8 nucleotides agree with TRBD2. J gave up 3 bases and V 1 base, and 1 base lay outside the gene matches. The V gene's germline CDR1 is LNHNV and CDR2 YYDKDF (reference sequence). The CDR3 length is 14 residues. The CDR3 DNA reads TGTGCCACCAGCAGAGCACTAGCGGAAGAGACCCAGTACTTC. Amino acid sequence: CATSRALAEETQYF.

The V call is TRBV9, the J call TRBJ2-3; D may be TRBD1 (6 bases). This CDR3 is 14 amino acids long. CDR1 is SGDLS, CDR2 YYNGEE, per germline. Trimming took off 4 bases at V and 5 bases at J, with 14 bases between the two ends. The CDR3 here is CASSPPRGGDTQYF. Written as DNA, the CDR3 is TGTGCCAGCAGCCCGCCCAGGGGCGGAGATACGCAGTATTTT. Looking up the rest from reference TRBV9 and TRBJ2-3 gives the full variable domain: DSGVTQTPKHLITATGQRVTLRCSPRSGDLSVYWYQQSLDQGLQFLIQYYNGEERAKGNILERFSAQQFPDLHSELNLSSLELGDSALYFCASSPPRGGDTQYFGPGTRLTVL.

This clone was recorded only once. The chain carries TRBV28 and TRBJ1-4; 7 bases are a match to TRBD1. CDR1 is MDHEN and CDR2 is SYDVKM in the germline V gene. Germline trimming cut 5 bases from V and 3 bases from J; bases unmatched to any gene: 6. The CDR3 contains 15 residues. DNA of the CDR3: TGTGCCAGCAGTCGACAGACAGGGCCTAATGAAAAACTGTTTTTT. This encodes CASSRQTGPNEKLFF.